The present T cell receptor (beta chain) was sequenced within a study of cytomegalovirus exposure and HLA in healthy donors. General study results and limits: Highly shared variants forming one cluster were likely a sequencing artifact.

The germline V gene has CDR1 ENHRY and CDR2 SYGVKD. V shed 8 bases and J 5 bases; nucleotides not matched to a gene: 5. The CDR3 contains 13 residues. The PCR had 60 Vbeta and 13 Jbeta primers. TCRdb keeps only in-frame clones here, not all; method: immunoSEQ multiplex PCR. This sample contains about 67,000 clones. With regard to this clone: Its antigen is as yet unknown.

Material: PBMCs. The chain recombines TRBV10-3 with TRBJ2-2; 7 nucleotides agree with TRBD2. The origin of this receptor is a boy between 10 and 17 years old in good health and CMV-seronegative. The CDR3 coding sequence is TGTGCCATCCGATCTAGCGGTACCGGGGAGCTGTTTTTT. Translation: CAIRSSGTGELFF.